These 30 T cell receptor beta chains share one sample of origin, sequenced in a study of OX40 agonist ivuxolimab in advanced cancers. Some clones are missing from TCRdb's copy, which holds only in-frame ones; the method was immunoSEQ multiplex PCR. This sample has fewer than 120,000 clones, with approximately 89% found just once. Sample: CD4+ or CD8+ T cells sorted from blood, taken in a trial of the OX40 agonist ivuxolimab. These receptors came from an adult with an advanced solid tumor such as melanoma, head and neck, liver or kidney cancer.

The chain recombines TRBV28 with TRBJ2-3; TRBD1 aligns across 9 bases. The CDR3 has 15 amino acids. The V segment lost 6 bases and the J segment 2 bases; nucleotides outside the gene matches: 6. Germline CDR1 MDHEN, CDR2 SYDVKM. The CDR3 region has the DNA TGTGCCAGCAGCCGACAGGGGGTACTCACAGATACGCAGTATTTT. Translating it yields CASSRQGVLTDTQYF.

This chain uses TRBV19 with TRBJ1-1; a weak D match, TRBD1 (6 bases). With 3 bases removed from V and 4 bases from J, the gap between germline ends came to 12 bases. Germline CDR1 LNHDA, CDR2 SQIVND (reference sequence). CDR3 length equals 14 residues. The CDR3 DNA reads TGTGCCAGTAGTATTGCCAGGGGCAGCACTGAAGCTTTCTTT. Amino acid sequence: CASSIARGSTEAFF. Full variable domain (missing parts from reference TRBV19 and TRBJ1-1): DGGITQSPKYLFRKEGQNVTLSCEQNLNHDAMYWYRQDPGQGLRLIYYSQIVNDFQKGDIAEGYSVSREKKESFPLTVTSAQKNPTAFYLCASSIARGSTEAFFGQGTRLTVV.

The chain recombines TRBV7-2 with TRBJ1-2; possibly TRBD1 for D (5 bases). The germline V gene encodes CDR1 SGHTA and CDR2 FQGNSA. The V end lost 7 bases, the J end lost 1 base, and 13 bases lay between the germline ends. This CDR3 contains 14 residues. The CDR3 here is CASTPGRDNYGYTF. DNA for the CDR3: TGTGCCAGCACCCCAGGGAGGGATAACTATGGCTACACCTTC. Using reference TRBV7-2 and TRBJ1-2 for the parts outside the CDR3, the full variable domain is GAGVSQSPSNKVTEKGKDVELRCDPISGHTALYWYRQSLGQGLEFLIYFQGNSAPDKSGLPSDRFSAERTGGSVSTLTIQRTQQEDSAVYLCASTPGRDNYGYTFGSGTRLTVV.

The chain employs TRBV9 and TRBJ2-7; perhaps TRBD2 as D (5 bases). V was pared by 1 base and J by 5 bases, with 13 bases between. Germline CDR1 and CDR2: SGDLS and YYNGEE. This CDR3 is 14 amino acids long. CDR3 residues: CASSVTHQRDEQYF. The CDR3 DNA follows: TGTGCCAGCAGCGTAACTCACCAGAGGGACGAGCAGTACTTC.

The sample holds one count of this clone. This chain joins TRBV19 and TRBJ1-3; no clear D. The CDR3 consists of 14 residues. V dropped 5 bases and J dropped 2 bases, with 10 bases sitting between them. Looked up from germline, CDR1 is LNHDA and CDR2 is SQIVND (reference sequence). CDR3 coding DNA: TGTGCCAGTAGTTTTTCGGGCCCTGGAAACACCATATATTTT. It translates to CASSFSGPGNTIYF. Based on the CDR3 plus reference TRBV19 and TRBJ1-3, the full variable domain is DGGITQSPKYLFRKEGQNVTLSCEQNLNHDAMYWYRQDPGQGLRLIYYSQIVNDFQKGDIAEGYSVSREKKESFPLTVTSAQKNPTAFYLCASSFSGPGNTIYFGEGSWLTVV.

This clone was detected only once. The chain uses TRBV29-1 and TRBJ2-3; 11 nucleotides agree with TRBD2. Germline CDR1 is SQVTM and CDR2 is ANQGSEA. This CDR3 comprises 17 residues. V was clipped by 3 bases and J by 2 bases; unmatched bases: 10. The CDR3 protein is CSVESGLAVVFTDTQYF. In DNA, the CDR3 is TGCAGCGTTGAGTCGGGACTAGCGGTTGTATTCACAGATACGCAGTATTTT.

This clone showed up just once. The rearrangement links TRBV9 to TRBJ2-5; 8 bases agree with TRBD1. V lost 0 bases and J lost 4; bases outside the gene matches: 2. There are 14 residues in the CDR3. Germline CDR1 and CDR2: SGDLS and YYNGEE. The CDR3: CASSVGTGLETQYF. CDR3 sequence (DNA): TGTGCCAGCAGCGTAGGGACAGGGTTAGAGACCCAGTACTTC.

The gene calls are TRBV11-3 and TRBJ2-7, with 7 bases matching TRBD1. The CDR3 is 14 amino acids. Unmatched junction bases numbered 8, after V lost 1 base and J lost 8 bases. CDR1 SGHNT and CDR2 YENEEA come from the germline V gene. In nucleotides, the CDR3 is TGTGCCAGCAGCTTAGGTGGACAGGACTTCAAGCAGTACTTC. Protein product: CASSLGGQDFKQYF.

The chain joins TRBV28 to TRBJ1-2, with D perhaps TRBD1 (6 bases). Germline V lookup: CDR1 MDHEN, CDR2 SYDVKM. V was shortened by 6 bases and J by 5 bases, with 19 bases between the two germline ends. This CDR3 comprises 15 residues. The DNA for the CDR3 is TGTGCCAGCAGGATACCGGGGGCGATTGGGTATGGCTACACCTTC. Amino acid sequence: CASRIPGAIGYGYTF.

The CDR3 loop is CASSEDRGTNTGELFF. The CDR3 DNA reads TGTGCCAGTAGTGAGGACAGAGGGACGAACACCGGGGAGCTGTTTTTT. This sequence joins TRBV19 and TRBJ2-2, with D perhaps matching TRBD1 (6 bases). With 5 bases removed from V and 0 bases from J, the gap between germline ends came to 13 bases. This CDR3 region has 16 residues. Germline CDR1 reads LNHDA; CDR2 reads SQIVND (reference sequence).

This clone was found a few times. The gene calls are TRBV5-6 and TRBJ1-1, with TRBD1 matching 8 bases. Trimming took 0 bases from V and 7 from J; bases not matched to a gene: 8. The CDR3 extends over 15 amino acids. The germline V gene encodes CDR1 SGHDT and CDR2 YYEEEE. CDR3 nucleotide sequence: TGTGCCAGCAGCTTGGTGGGCCAGGGGGCCGTTGAAGCTTTCTTT. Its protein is CASSLVGQGAVEAFF.

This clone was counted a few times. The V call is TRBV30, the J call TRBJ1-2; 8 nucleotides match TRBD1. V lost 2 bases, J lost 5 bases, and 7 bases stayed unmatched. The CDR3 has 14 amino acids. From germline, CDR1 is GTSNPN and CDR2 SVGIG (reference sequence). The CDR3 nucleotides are TGTGCCTGGAGTATCGGGACAGGCGGGTATGGCTACACCTTC. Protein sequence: CAWSIGTGGYGYTF.

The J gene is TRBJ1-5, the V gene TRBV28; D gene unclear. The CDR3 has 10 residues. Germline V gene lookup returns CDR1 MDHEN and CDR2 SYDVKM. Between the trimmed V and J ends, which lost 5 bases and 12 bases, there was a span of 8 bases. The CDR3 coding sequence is TGTGCCAGCAGTCAGTGGGTCCAGCATTTT. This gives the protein CASSQWVQHF.

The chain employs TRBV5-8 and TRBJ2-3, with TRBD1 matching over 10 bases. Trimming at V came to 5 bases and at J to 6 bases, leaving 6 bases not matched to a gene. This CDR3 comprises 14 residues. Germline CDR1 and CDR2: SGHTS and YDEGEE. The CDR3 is CASRIPGQGDTQYF. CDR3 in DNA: TGTGCCAGCAGGATCCCGGGACAGGGGGATACGCAGTATTTT.

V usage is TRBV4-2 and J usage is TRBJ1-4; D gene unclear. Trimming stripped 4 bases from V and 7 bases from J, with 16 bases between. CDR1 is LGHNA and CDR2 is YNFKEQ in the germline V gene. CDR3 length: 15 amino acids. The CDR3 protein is CASSPTRESGEKLFF. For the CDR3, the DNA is TGTGCCAGCAGCCCAACCCGGGAGTCAGGTGAAAAACTGTTTTTT.

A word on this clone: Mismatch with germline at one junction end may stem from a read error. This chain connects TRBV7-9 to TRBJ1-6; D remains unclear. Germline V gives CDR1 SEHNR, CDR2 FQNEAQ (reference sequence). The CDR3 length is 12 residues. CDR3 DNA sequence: TGTGCCAGCAGCTCCTCTAATTCACCCCTCCACTTT. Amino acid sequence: CASSSSNSPLHF.

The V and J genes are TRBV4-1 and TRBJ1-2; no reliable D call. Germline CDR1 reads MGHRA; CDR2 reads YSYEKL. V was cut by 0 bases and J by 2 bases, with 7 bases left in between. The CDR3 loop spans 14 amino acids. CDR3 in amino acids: CASSQDPKNYGYTF. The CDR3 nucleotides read TGCGCCAGCAGCCAAGACCCCAAGAACTATGGCTACACCTTC.

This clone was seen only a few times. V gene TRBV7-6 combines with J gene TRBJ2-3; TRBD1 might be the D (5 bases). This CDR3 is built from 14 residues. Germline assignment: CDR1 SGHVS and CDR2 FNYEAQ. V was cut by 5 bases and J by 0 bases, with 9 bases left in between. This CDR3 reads CASSGRQSTDTQYF. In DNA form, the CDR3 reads TGTGCCAGCAGCGGCAGACAGAGCACAGATACGCAGTATTTT.

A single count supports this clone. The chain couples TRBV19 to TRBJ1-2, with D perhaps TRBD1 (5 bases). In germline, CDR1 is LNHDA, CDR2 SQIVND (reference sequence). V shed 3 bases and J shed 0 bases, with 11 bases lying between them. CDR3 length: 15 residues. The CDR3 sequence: CASSISRDSNYGYTF. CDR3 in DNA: TGTGCCAGTAGTATCAGTAGGGACTCTAACTATGGCTACACCTTC. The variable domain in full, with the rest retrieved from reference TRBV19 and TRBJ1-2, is DGGITQSPKYLFRKEGQNVTLSCEQNLNHDAMYWYRQDPGQGLRLIYYSQIVNDFQKGDIAEGYSVSREKKESFPLTVTSAQKNPTAFYLCASSISRDSNYGYTFGSGTRLTVV.

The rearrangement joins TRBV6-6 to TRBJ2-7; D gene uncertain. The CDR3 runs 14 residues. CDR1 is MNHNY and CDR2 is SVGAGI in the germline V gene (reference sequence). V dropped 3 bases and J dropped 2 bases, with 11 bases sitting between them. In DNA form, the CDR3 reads TGTGCCAGCAGTTATAGGTGGGATACCTACGAGCAGTACTTC. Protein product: CASSYRWDTYEQYF.

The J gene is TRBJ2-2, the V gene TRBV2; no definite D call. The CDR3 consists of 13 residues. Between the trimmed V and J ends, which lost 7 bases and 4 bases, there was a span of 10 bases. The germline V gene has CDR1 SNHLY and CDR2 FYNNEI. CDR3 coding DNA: TGTGCCAGCACTGGGTATCCCACCGGGGAGCTGTTTTTT. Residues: CASTGYPTGELFF.

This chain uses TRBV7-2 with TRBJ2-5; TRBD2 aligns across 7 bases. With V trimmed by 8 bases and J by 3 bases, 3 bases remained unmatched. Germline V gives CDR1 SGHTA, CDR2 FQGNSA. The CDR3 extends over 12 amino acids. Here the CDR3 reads CASGAGEETQYF. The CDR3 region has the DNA TGTGCCAGCGGGGCGGGAGAAGAGACCCAGTACTTC.

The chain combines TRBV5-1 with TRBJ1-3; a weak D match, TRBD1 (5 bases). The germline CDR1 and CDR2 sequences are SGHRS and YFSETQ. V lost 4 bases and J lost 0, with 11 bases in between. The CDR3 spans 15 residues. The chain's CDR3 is CASSPEGPSGNTIYF. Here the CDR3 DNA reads TGCGCCAGCAGCCCCGAGGGGCCCTCTGGAAACACCATATATTTT.

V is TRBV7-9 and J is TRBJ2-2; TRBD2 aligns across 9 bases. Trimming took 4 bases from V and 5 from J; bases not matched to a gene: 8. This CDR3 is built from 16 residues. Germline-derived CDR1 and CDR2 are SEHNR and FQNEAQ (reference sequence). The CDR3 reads CASSYSSGIGTGELFF. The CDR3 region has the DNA TGTGCCAGCAGCTACTCTAGCGGGATAGGTACCGGGGAGCTGTTTTTT.

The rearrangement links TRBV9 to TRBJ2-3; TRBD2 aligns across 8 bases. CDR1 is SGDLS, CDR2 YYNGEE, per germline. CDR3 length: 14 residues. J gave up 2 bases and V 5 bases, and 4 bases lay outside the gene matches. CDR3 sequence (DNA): TGTGCCAGCAGTGAAGCGGGGGTCACAGATACGCAGTATTTT. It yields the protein CASSEAGVTDTQYF.

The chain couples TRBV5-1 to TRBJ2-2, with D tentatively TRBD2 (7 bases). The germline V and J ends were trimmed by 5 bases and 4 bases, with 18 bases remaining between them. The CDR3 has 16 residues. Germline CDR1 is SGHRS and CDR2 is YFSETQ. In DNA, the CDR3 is TGCGCCAGCAGACGAATCAGGGAGGGGGGCACCGGGGAGCTGTTTTTT. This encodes CASRRIREGGTGELFF.

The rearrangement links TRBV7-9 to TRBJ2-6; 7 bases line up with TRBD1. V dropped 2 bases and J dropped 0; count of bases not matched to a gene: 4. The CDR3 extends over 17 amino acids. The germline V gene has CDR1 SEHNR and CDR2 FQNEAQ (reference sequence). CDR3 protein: CASSLSRGSSGANVLTF. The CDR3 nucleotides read TGTGCCAGCAGCTTAAGCAGGGGGAGCTCTGGGGCCAACGTCCTGACTTTC.

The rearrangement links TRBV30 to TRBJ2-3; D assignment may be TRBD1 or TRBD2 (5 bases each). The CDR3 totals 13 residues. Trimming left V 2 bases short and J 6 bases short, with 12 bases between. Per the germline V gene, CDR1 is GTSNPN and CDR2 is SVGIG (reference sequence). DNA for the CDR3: TGTGCCTGGAGTCCGGGACGGCAGGATACGCAGTATTTT. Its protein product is CAWSPGRQDTQYF.

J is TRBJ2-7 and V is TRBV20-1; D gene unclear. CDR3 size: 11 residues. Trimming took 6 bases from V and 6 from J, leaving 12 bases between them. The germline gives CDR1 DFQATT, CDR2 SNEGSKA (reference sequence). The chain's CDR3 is CSAMTGFEQYF. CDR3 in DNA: TGCAGTGCCATGACCGGATTCGAGCAGTACTTC.

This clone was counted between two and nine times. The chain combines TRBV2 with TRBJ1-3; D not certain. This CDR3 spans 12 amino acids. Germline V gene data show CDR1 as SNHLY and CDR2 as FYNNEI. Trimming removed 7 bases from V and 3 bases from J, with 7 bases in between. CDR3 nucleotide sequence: TGTGCCAGCACAGGCGGTGGAAACACCATATATTTT. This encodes CASTGGGNTIYF. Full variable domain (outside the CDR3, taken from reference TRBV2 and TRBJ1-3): EPEVTQTPSHQVTQMGQEVILRCVPISNHLYFYWYRQILGQKVEFLVSFYNNEISEKSEIFDDQFSVERPDGSNFTLKIRSTKLEDSAMYFCASTGGGNTIYFGEGSWLTVV.